This T cell receptor beta chain derives from a study of cytomegalovirus exposure and HLA in healthy donors. In the case of this clone: Its antigen is not identified.

PCR amplification relied on 60 Vbeta primers (plus 13 Jbeta primers). In the original analysis: As a later analysis found, there were about 80 million unique TCR beta chains, of which roughly 11 million were shared. TCRdb's copy holds only in-frame clones and misses some; the assay was immunoSEQ multiplex PCR. V, J and clone size were drawn from that table, and D and trimming were deduced from the DNA. The profile shows fewer than 200,000 clones, about four fifths of them singletons. Whole-study findings and limits: Accurate HLA-A and HLA-B prediction from TCR beta sequences was reported for most subjects. Immune exposure was documented only through CMV serostatus. Across donors, sequencing depth was assumed by presence/absence analyses to be roughly uniform.

The source material was PBMCs. The TCR comes from a man aged 45 to 65 in good health and CMV-seronegative.

The CDR3 reads CASSLGQGFYNEQFF. CDR3 bases: TGTGCCAGCAGCTTGGGACAGGGGTTTTACAATGAGCAGTTCTTC. This rearrangement joins TRBV5-8 to TRBJ2-1; 8 bases fit TRBD1. CDR1 is SGHTS and CDR2 is YDEGEE in the germline V gene. V lost 0 bases, J lost 4 bases, and 3 bases stayed unmatched. There are 15 residues in the CDR3.